This TCR beta chain comes out of a study of identical twins' blood T cells (dated by TCRdb to 2013 to 2014). The study in broad terms: Around 50 million Illumina reads were obtained across some twelve libraries, comprising six alpha-chain and six beta-chain libraries. To assess how genetics influences repertoire formation, the study used next-generation sequencing to compare the TCR alpha and beta chain repertoires of three pairs of monozygous twins. Paper-wide results and their limitations: Environmental influences could not be excluded as an explanation for twin similarity, since twins were reared together. V gene usage was reported to be markedly more similar within twin pairs than between unrelated donors, even among non-selected out-of-frame TCRbeta clonotypes. The number of CDR3 clonotypes shared between two donors was mainly determined by the product of the cloneset sizes of the two donors, and no clear deviation from this trend was shown by twins. Validation by independent studies was stated to be required for the proposed role of the TCRalpha J segment in MHC recognition during thymic selection. Among the most abundant TCRbeta clonotypes, more CDR3 sequences were shared by each donor with her twin than with unrelated donors.

Donors were six healthy women forming three monozygous twin pairs. Each of the three twin pairs had been raised together, and the twins in each pair were thought likely to have encountered the same infectious agents and vaccines. RNA was isolated from peripheral blood mononuclear cells and used to prepare TCR cDNA libraries. Receptors were amplified or captured by 5' RACE. Sequencing relied on an Illumina Genome Analyzer IIx. To prepare the RNA-based TCR cDNA libraries, a previously described protocol was followed, with several modifications. To prevent cross-contamination, sample-specific barcodes were introduced on both ends of each TCR cDNA library during cDNA synthesis and amplification. Regarding the original processing steps: Between about 90,000 and nearly 550,000 clonotypes were identified per individual, and roughly 2.2 to 3.6 million CDR3-containing reads were obtained per library. After reads with improper barcode index combinations were thrown out, a cloneset for each library was built using the MiTCR software. During the assembly of CDR3 clonotypes by MiTCR, low-quality reads were filtered or rescued and PCR and sequencing errors were corrected. Artificial out-of-frame clonotypes were removed by being mapped to in-frame sequences, with one indel in the CDR3 allowed. V and J gene usage similarity between donors was measured as Jensen-Shannon divergence divided by mean entropy. Through fastp at Q25 and MiXCR, TCRdb rebuilt clones from the public reads, retaining in-frame beta chains. Merged by CDR3 protein, the rows form single entries marked with the most common genes and DNA. Clone size and V and J calls follow TCRdb, not the original study. This sample gives hundreds of thousands of distinct CDR3 sequences in total; roughly 28% of them show up just once. The top ten constitute more than 5.5% of the sample.

Remarks on this clonotype: Its antigen has not been determined. No base qualities exist here, and no much larger clone lies one base off it.

Per the germline V gene, ENHRY is the CDR1 and SYGVKD is the CDR2. V has 8 bases trimmed and J has 3 bases trimmed; junction bases matching no gene number 9. Inclusive of the bounding cysteine and phenylalanine, the CDR3 is 15 residues long. Just CDR3 DNA is preserved here, 45 bases in frame from base 1. The source is a woman between 18 and 49 years old in good health. Input material: PBMCs. In this chain, TRBV10-3 is recombined with TRBJ2-2, and 7 junction bases match TRBD1. The nucleotide sequence reads as follows: TGTGCCATCTCCCTAGACAGGGTCGACACCGGGGAGCTGTTTTTT. It encodes CAISLDRVDTGELFF.